Sequencing of this T cell receptor beta chain was carried out in a study of T cells expressing NK-cell markers. Across the whole study: Cells sorted as CD3+CD56+NKG2C+, CD3+CD56+NKG2C- and CD3+CD56-NKG2C+ T cells supplied the TCR beta repertoires.

TCRdb processed the 5' RACE reads again and assigns one entry to each CDR3 protein, with no DNA. The sample has about 260,000 distinct CDR3 sequences. The CDR3 sequence is 14 residues long. Germline loops: CDR1 DFQATT, CDR2 SNEGSKA (reference sequence). The sequencing input was blood T cells: a sorted CD56 or NKG2C T cell subset, CD4+ or CD8+ T cells, or bulk PBMC T cells (not recorded which). The origin of this receptor is a man aged 18-30 years in good health. This chain connects TRBV20-1 to TRBJ1-3; TCRdb calls TRBD1, which cannot be checked without DNA. The CDR3 reads CSADTGGSGNTIYF.